This T cell receptor beta chain derives from a study of blood T cell repertoires in COVID-19. Methods used by the authors: For nucleated cells, counts were estimated from reference gene primer amplification. Using immunoSEQ multiplex PCR, the repertoire was profiled, and TCRdb retains in-frame clones only, with some absent. The V and J calls and clone size were taken over from that table, and D and trimming were inferred from the DNA. The sample consists of hundreds of thousands of clones, 75% to 90% of them appearing once. Germline-derived CDR1 and CDR2 are SGHDN and FVKESK. CDR3 length: 19 residues. Unmatched junction bases numbered 13, after V lost 2 bases and J lost 2 bases.

The gene calls are TRBV14 and TRBJ2-2; 8 nucleotides align to TRBD2. Sample: PBMCs or T cells enriched from blood (not recorded which). The clonotype originates from a woman aged 60 to 75 who had recovered from COVID-19. Here the CDR3 DNA reads TGTGCCAGCAGCCAAAAAAAGGGTAGCGGGGTCCTTAACACCGGGGAGCTGTTTTTT. Its translation: CASSQKKGSGVLNTGELFF.